Shown below are 25 T cell receptor beta chains from a single sample sequenced in a study of cytomegalovirus exposure and HLA in healthy donors. This PCR relied on a set of 60 Vbeta primers and 13 Jbeta primers. The assay was immunoSEQ multiplex PCR, and TCRdb's table has in-frame clones only and misses some. The sample data list some 70,000 clones. Material for sequencing was PBMCs. The receptors derive from a female donor in good health and CMV-seropositive.

This chain uses TRBV6-6 with TRBJ2-7; a weak D match, TRBD1 (5 bases). This CDR3 has 13 amino acids. The germline CDR1 and CDR2 sequences are MNHNY and SVGAGI (reference sequence). Trimming removed 5 bases at V and 7 bases at J, with 15 bases between. CDR3 residues: CASSTRQLQEQYF. The CDR3 DNA follows: TGTGCCAGCAGTACGCGACAGCTCCAAGAGCAGTACTTC.

The gene calls are TRBV28 and TRBJ1-1, with 7 bases aligning to TRBD1. The germline gives CDR1 MDHEN, CDR2 SYDVKM. Trimming cost V 2 bases and J 2 bases; bases outside gene matches: 2. The CDR3 is made up of 14 amino acids. CDR3 sequence (DNA): TGTGCCAGCAGTTTAACAGGGGCCAACACTGAAGCTTTCTTT. It codes for CASSLTGANTEAFF.

The chain carries TRBV12-5 and TRBJ1-2; D gene unclear. V lost 6 bases and J 3 bases, leaving 11 bases between the germline ends. This CDR3 spans 13 amino acids. Germline CDR1 reads LGHNT; CDR2 reads FRNRAP. The CDR3 spells CASGLEVDYGYTF. The CDR3 DNA sequence: TGTGCTAGTGGCCTCGAGGTAGACTATGGCTACACCTTC. Using reference TRBV12-5 and TRBJ1-2 for the parts outside the CDR3, the full variable domain is DARVTQTPRHKVTEMGQEVTMRCQPILGHNTVFWYRQTMMQGLELLAYFRNRAPLDDSGMPKDRFSAEMPDATLATLKIQPSEPRDSAVYFCASGLEVDYGYTFGSGTRLTVV.

The rearrangement joins TRBV6-1 to TRBJ1-2, with D maybe TRBD1 (5 bases). This CDR3 is built from 15 residues. The V gene's germline CDR1 is MNHNS and CDR2 SASEGT. V shed 2 bases and J shed 4 bases, with 14 bases lying between them. The CDR3: CASSESPWGVYGYTF. The CDR3 DNA is TGTGCCAGCAGTGAAAGTCCCTGGGGGGTCTATGGCTACACCTTC.

This chain uses TRBV18 with TRBJ1-4; 7 nucleotides agree with TRBD1. V was clipped by 1 base and J by 11 bases; unmatched bases: 10. The germline gives CDR1 KGHSH, CDR2 LQKENI. This CDR3 is 15 amino acids long. The CDR3 sequence: CASSPQEGASGKLFF. The CDR3, as DNA: TGTGCCAGCTCACCACAGGAGGGGGCATCTGGGAAACTGTTTTTT.

In DNA, the CDR3 is TGTGCCAGCAGTGAAGTGCACTGGCGGACTAGCGGGGCCAGATCCGGGAACGAGCAGTACTTC. It translates to CASSEVHWRTSGARSGNEQYF. The J gene is TRBJ2-7, the V gene TRBV2; the match to TRBD2 covers 12 bases. The CDR3 is made up of 21 amino acids. With V trimmed by 1 base and J by 5 bases, 21 bases remained unmatched. CDR1 is SNHLY and CDR2 is FYNNEI in the germline V gene.

V usage is TRBV15 and J usage is TRBJ2-7, with TRBD1 matching 9 bases. V lost 2 bases and J lost 7; bases outside the gene matches: 3. Per germline, CDR1 LNHNV and CDR2 YYDKDF (reference sequence). The CDR3 contains 13 residues. Here the CDR3 reads CATSRRQGVEQYF. DNA for the CDR3: TGTGCCACCAGCAGAAGACAGGGGGTTGAGCAGTACTTC.

Concerning this clone itself: The junction departs from germline at one end; a sequencing error may be responsible. This rearrangement joins TRBV7-9 to TRBJ2-1; TRBD2 agrees at 9 bases. CDR1 and CDR2 (germline): SEHNR, FQNEAQ (reference sequence). CDR3 length equals 13 residues. CDR3 in amino acids: CASSPITSRLAVF. For the CDR3, the DNA is TGTGCCAGCAGCCCGATTACGTCTAGACTAGCGGTCTTC. Full variable domain (rest looked up from reference TRBV7-9 and TRBJ2-1): DTGVSQNPRHKITKRGQNVTFRCDPISEHNRLYWYRQTLGQGPEFLTYFQNEAQLEKSRLLSDRFSAERPKGSFSTLEIQRTEQGDSAMYLCASSPITSRLAVFGPGTRLTVL.

The genes are TRBV9 and TRBJ1-3, with a possible D match to TRBD1 (6 bases). This CDR3 is 15 amino acids long. Germline assignment: CDR1 SGDLS and CDR2 YYNGEE. Trimming cost V 0 bases and J 0 bases, with 7 bases left between them. CDR3 sequence reads: CASSVEGVSGNTIYF. CDR3 sequence (DNA): TGTGCCAGCAGCGTAGAGGGGGTCTCTGGAAACACCATATATTTT.

The rearrangement joins TRBV29-1 to TRBJ2-2, with 9 bases that match TRBD2. Per the germline V gene, CDR1 is SQVTM and CDR2 is ANQGSEA. Unmatched junction bases numbered 3, after V lost 4 bases and J lost 0 bases. CDR3 length: 15 amino acids. CDR3 DNA: TGCAGCGTTGTCGGCGGGAGGGCGAACACCGGGGAGCTGTTTTTT. Its protein is CSVVGGRANTGELFF.

The J gene is TRBJ1-4, the V gene TRBV28; no definite D call. V was trimmed by 2 bases and J by 0 bases, leaving 7 bases between them. The germline V gene has CDR1 MDHEN and CDR2 SYDVKM. The CDR3 spans 15 residues. CDR3 coding DNA: TGTGCCAGCAGTTTAAGCGGTGCAACTAATGAAAAACTGTTTTTT. Translating it yields CASSLSGATNEKLFF. The variable domain in full, with the rest retrieved from reference TRBV28 and TRBJ1-4, is DVKVTQSSRYLVKRTGEKVFLECVQDMDHENMFWYRQDPGLGLRLIYFSYDVKMKEKGDIPEGYSVSREKKERFSLILESASTNQTSMYLCASSLSGATNEKLFFGSGTQLSVL.

V gene TRBV10-3 combines with J gene TRBJ2-6; D might be TRBD2 (6 bases). CDR3 size: 17 residues. Germline V CDR1 and CDR2: ENHRY, SYGVKD. Between the trimmed V and J ends, which lost 2 bases and 0 bases, there was a span of 11 bases. The chain's CDR3 is CAISEGGGSSGANVLTF. DNA for the CDR3: TGTGCCATCAGTGAGGGGGGAGGTTCCTCTGGGGCCAACGTCCTGACTTTC.

The chain links TRBV18 to TRBJ2-6; the D gene is possibly TRBD1 (6 bases). The germline CDR1 and CDR2 sequences are KGHSH and LQKENI. The CDR3 consists of 17 residues. Between the trimmed V and J ends, which lost 6 bases and 0 bases, there was a span of 15 bases. In nucleotides, the CDR3 is TGTGCCAGCTCCTTGTTGGACAGCGGCTCTGGGGCCAACGTCCTGACTTTC. As protein: CASSLLDSGSGANVLTF.

The V call is TRBV10-2, the J call TRBJ1-1; a weak D match, TRBD1 (5 bases). Germline CDR1 and CDR2: WSHSY and SAAADI. V was trimmed by 3 bases and J by 4 bases, leaving 9 bases between them. This CDR3 contains 13 residues. The DNA of the CDR3 is TGCGCCAGCAGTGAACGGGGGGGCACTGAAGCTTTCTTT. Protein sequence: CASSERGGTEAFF.

This chain links TRBV7-9 with TRBJ1-6, with 8 bases fitting TRBD1. Trimming took 7 bases from V and 6 from J; bases not matched to a gene: 5. Germline V gene data show CDR1 as SEHNR and CDR2 as FQNEAQ (reference sequence). The CDR3 totals 14 residues. The CDR3 sequence: CASTNDRGNSPLHF. CDR3 bases: TGTGCCAGCACCAACGACAGGGGTAATTCACCCCTCCACTTT.

The chain couples TRBV4-3 to TRBJ1-2; D uncertain. Trimming removed 0 bases at V and 1 base at J, with 9 bases between. This CDR3 is built from 15 residues. Germline V lookup: CDR1 LGHNA, CDR2 YSLEER. The CDR3 loop is CASSQDWGVNYGYTF. The DNA for the CDR3 is TGCGCCAGCAGCCAAGATTGGGGAGTTAACTATGGCTACACCTTC.

The chain recombines TRBV7-2 with TRBJ1-2; D gene uncertain. V lost 5 bases, J lost 0 bases, and 7 bases lay in between. CDR3 length: 13 amino acids. Germline V gives CDR1 SGHTA, CDR2 FQGNSA. CDR3 sequence (DNA): TGTGCCAGCAGCCCGACAACTAACTATGGCTACACCTTC. As protein: CASSPTTNYGYTF.

In nucleotides, the CDR3 is TGCGCCAGCAGCCTCGGATCCATCCGGGAAACCGGGGAGCTGTTTTTT. This sequence encodes CASSLGSIRETGELFF. This chain links TRBV4-3 with TRBJ2-2; perhaps TRBD2 as D (5 bases). Germline V gene lookup returns CDR1 LGHNA and CDR2 YSLEER. The CDR3 is made up of 16 amino acids. V lost 4 bases to trimming and J lost 5 bases, with 17 bases between them.

J is TRBJ1-1 and V is TRBV12-2; TRBD1, the table's D call, was not compared with the DNA. TRBV12-2 is reported as a pseudogene. This CDR3 contains 15 residues. CDR3 residues: CASRSGDGQGTEAFF. Here the CDR3 DNA reads TGTGCAAGTCGCTCGGGGGACGGACAGGGCACTGAAGCTTTCTTT.

For this clone: The sample contains more than one DNA sequence encoding this CDR3. CDR3 bases: TGTGCCAGCAGCTACCGGCAGGCCTATCAGCCCCAGCATTTT. As protein: CASSYRQAYQPQHF. The chain employs TRBV6-5 and TRBJ1-5; D unclear. Trimming pared 6 bases from V and 5 bases from J, leaving 14 bases between. This CDR3 is 14 amino acids long. CDR1 is MNHEY, CDR2 SVGAGI, per germline.

The CDR3 reads CASSIGLAGEVQETQYF. CDR3 bases: TGTGCCAGCAGCATCGGACTAGCGGGGGAAGTCCAAGAGACCCAGTACTTC. This chain uses TRBV13 with TRBJ2-5; 13 bases match TRBD2. CDR1 and CDR2 from the germline V gene are PRHDT and FYEKMQ (reference sequence). Trimming at V came to 5 bases and at J to 1 base, leaving 7 bases not matched to a gene. The CDR3 has 17 amino acids.

This chain uses TRBV9 with TRBJ1-1; D uncertain. V was pared by 5 bases and J by 6 bases, with 11 bases between. Germline CDR1 reads SGDLS; CDR2 reads YYNGEE. CDR3 length: 12 amino acids. CDR3 in amino acids: CASRGAGAEAFF. Here the CDR3 DNA reads TGTGCCAGCAGGGGAGCCGGGGCTGAAGCTTTCTTT.

V and J are TRBV4-1 and TRBJ2-1; TRBD2 matches at 10 bases. The germline V gene has CDR1 MGHRA and CDR2 YSYEKL. CDR3 size: 15 residues. The V segment lost 4 bases and the J segment 7 bases; nucleotides outside the gene matches: 7. CDR3: CASSPLAGGGNEQFF. CDR3 nucleotides: TGCGCCAGCAGCCCTTTAGCGGGAGGAGGAAATGAGCAGTTCTTC.

The gene calls are TRBV19 and TRBJ1-1; 12 nucleotides align to TRBD1. The V segment lost 2 bases and the J segment 5 bases; nucleotides outside the gene matches: 15. Germline V gives CDR1 LNHDA, CDR2 SQIVND (reference sequence). This CDR3 region has 19 residues. The CDR3 region is CASSIWRWGTGGAGTEAFF. The CDR3 DNA is TGTGCCAGTAGTATATGGAGGTGGGGGACAGGGGGCGCGGGGACTGAAGCTTTCTTT.

V and J are TRBV5-1 and TRBJ1-2, with 9 positions matching TRBD1. With 4 bases clipped from V and 8 bases from J, the junction kept 9 bases outside the gene matches. Germline CDR1 and CDR2: SGHRS and YFSETQ. CDR3 length: 14 residues. The CDR3 spells CASSTWDRASGYTF. The CDR3, as DNA: TGCGCCAGCAGCACCTGGGACAGGGCCTCCGGCTACACCTTC. The full variable domain, its missing parts supplied by reference TRBV5-1 and TRBJ1-2, is KAGVTQTPRYLIKTRGQQVTLSCSPISGHRSVSWYQQTPGQGLQFLFEYFSETQRNKGNFPGRFSGRQFSNSRSEMNVSTLELGDSALYLCASSTWDRASGYTFGSGTRLTVV.